This T cell receptor beta chain was captured in a study of Ad26.COV2.S vaccination and SARS-CoV-2 variants. The CDR3 contains 12 residues. V was shortened by 5 bases and J by 2 bases, with 3 bases between the two germline ends. Treatment in this sample: some 20 received Ad26.COV2.S at low or high dose, single or two shots; 5 received placebo; per-sample allocation not given. Samples came from day 63 after the first vaccine or placebo injection. This Boston cohort included adults aged 18-55 years. Sequenced by immunoSEQ multiplex PCR; TCRdb stores in-frame clones only, minus some. The repertoire holds 300,000 to 400,000 clones, about 85% seen once, with around 6.1% in the top ten.

This chain connects TRBV12-3 or TRBV12-4 to TRBJ2-2; D not certain. The TCR originated in a person between 18 and 60 years old who received the Ad26.COV2.S COVID-19 vaccine or a placebo. Sequencing used peripheral blood, obtained in a trial of Ad26.COV2.S vaccine versus placebo. CDR3 region: CASSPNTGELFF. The CDR3 DNA is TGTGCCAGCAGTCCCAACACCGGGGAGCTGTTTTTT.